This T cell receptor beta chain emerged from a study of CD8 T cells in Susac syndrome. Random hexamers were used to reverse transcribe an amount of 0.5 to 1 ug RNA. Across 54 Vbeta and 13 Jbeta, TCR beta CDR3 was amplified with immunoSEQ multiplex PCR. TCRdb reprocessed the immunoSEQ multiplex PCR reads via MiXCR and lists one record per CDR3 protein. The repertoire includes some 120,000 distinct CDR3 sequences, about 95% of them detected once, and roughly 0.13% sits in the top ten. This CDR3 spans 13 amino acids. Trimming pared 6 bases from V and 0 bases from J, leaving 3 bases between. The sequenced sample consisted of CD4+ T cells from PBMCs. This rearrangement joins TRBV12-3 or TRBV12-4 to TRBJ2-6; no firm D call. The sequence was collected from a human donor with multiple sclerosis. The CDR3 DNA reads as TGTGCCAGCAGGAGCTCTGGGGCCAACGTCCTGACTTTC. Translated: CASRSSGANVLTF.